Listed below are T cell receptor beta chains from one sample, sequenced in a study of response to subunit inactivated influenza vaccine. TCRdb analysed the RT-PCR reads with MiXCR anew, one entry per CDR3 protein. In the table there are 250,000 to 350,000 distinct CDR3 sequences, 20% to 25% of which are singletons. The input for sequencing was PBMCs from blood, taken less than 22 months after vaccination. These receptors were collected from a man aged 50 to 75 who received an inactivated influenza vaccine. Both conserved end residues are trimmed from each CDR3. Fields, in order: J gene, V gene, D gene, CDR3 protein. A D gene is named only where the DNA matches it firmly.

J gene: TRBJ2-7; V gene: TRBV11-2; D gene: TRBD2; CDR3 protein: ASSLAGVYEQY
J gene: TRBJ2-7; V gene: TRBV18; D gene: .; CDR3 protein: ASSQDGYSYEQY
J gene: TRBJ2-1; V gene: TRBV7-9; D gene: TRBD1; CDR3 protein: ASSLPGQGGEQF
J gene: TRBJ2-3; V gene: TRBV6-5; D gene: .; CDR3 protein: ASSYSIGEILYTDTQY
J gene: TRBJ2-5; V gene: TRBV25-1; D gene: TRBD2; CDR3 protein: ASSKTSGRRGETQY
J gene: TRBJ1-6; V gene: TRBV5-1; D gene: TRBD1; CDR3 protein: ASSWGQGAGNSPLH
J gene: TRBJ2-7; V gene: TRBV5-1; D gene: TRBD1; CDR3 protein: ASRDRISYEQY
J gene: TRBJ1-6; V gene: TRBV27; D gene: .; CDR3 protein: ASSTLLNLNNSPLH
J gene: TRBJ1-1; V gene: TRBV12-3/TRBV12-4; D gene: TRBD1; CDR3 protein: ASSQTGVGTEAF
J gene: TRBJ1-1; V gene: TRBV30; D gene: .; CDR3 protein: AWSARGPEAF
J gene: TRBJ2-1; V gene: TRBV15; D gene: TRBD2; CDR3 protein: ATSTAGGPYEQF
J gene: TRBJ1-2; V gene: TRBV5-5; D gene: TRBD1; CDR3 protein: ASSEPGQGRYGYT
J gene: TRBJ2-3; V gene: TRBV27; D gene: TRBD2; CDR3 protein: ASSLYGTSAQY
J gene: TRBJ1-2; V gene: TRBV12-3/TRBV12-4; D gene: .; CDR3 protein: ASSSQGFGYT
J gene: TRBJ2-5; V gene: TRBV2; D gene: .; CDR3 protein: ASSESQGLETQY
J gene: TRBJ2-2; V gene: TRBV9; D gene: TRBD2; CDR3 protein: ASSVSSGSPNTGELF
J gene: TRBJ2-2; V gene: TRBV29-1; D gene: TRBD1; CDR3 protein: SVIPTGGVAGELF
J gene: TRBJ1-1; V gene: TRBV20-1; D gene: .; CDR3 protein: SATSRGTEAF
J gene: TRBJ2-1; V gene: TRBV28; D gene: TRBD2; CDR3 protein: ASSLALAGYNEQF
J gene: TRBJ2-5; V gene: TRBV20-1; D gene: .; CDR3 protein: SATSVASVGETQY
J gene: TRBJ1-1; V gene: TRBV12-3/TRBV12-4; D gene: .; CDR3 protein: ASSLMVVNTEAF
J gene: TRBJ1-5; V gene: TRBV20-1; D gene: .; CDR3 protein: SAIAGTPVGQPQH
J gene: TRBJ1-2; V gene: TRBV9; D gene: .; CDR3 protein: ASSVATVSGHGYT
J gene: TRBJ2-5; V gene: TRBV7-2; D gene: .; CDR3 protein: ASSSWGGRETQY
J gene: TRBJ1-1; V gene: TRBV20-1; D gene: .; CDR3 protein: SARASWNTEAF
J gene: TRBJ1-5; V gene: TRBV5-5; D gene: TRBD1; CDR3 protein: ASRPDRYSNQPQH